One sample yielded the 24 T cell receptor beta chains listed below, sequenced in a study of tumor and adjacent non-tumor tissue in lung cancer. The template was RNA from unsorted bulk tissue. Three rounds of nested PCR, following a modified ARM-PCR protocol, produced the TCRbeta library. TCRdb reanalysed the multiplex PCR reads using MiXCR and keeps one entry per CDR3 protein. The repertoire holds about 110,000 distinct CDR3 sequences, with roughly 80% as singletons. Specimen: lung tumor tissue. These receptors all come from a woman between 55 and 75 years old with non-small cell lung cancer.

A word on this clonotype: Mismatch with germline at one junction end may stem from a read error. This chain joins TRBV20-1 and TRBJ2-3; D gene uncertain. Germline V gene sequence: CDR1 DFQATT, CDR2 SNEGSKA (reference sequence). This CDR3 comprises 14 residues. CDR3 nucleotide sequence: TGCAGTTCTAGAGATTTTTACCGCACACATACGCAGTATTTT. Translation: CSSRDFYRTHTQYF.

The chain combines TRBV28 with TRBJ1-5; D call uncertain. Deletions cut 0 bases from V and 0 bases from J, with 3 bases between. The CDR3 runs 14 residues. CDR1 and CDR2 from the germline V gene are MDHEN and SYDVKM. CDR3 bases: TGTGCCAGCAGTTTATGGCTTAGCAATCAGCCCCAGCATTTT. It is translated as CASSLWLSNQPQHF.

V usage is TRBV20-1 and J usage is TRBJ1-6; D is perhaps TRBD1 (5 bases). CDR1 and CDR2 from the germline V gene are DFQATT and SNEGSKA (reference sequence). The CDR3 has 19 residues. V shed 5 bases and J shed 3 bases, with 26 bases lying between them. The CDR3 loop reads CSAFAGPADSEVYNSPLHF. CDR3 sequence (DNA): TGCAGTGCTTTTGCGGGGCCCGCCGATTCGGAGGTCTATAATTCACCCCTCCACTTT.

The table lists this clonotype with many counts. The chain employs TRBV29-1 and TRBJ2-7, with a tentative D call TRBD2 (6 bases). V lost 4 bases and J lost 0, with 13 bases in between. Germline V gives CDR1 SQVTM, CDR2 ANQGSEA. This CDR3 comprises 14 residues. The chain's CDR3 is CSVVGDGSSYEQYF. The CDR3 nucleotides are TGCAGCGTTGTGGGGGACGGGAGCTCCTACGAGCAGTACTTC.

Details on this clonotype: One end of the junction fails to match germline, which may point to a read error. The CDR3 spells CASSYSRDIWQLF. DNA for the CDR3: TGTGCCAGCAGTTATTCGAGAGACATATGGCAGCTCTTC. The chain combines TRBV6-2 or TRBV6-3 with TRBJ2-1; D call uncertain. The length of the CDR3 is 13 residues. Germline V gene lookup returns CDR1 MNHEY and CDR2 SVGEGT.

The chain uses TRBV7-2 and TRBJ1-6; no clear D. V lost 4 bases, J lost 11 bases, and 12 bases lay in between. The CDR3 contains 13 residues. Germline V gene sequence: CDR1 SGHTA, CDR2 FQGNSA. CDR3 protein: CASSSPVSTPLHF. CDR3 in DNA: TGTGCCAGCAGCTCTCCCGTCTCTACACCCCTCCACTTT.

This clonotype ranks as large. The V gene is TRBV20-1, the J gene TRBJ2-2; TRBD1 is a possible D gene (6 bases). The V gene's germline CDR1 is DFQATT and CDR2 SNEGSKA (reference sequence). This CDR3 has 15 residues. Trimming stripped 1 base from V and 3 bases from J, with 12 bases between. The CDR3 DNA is TGCAGTGCTAGAGCCACAGGGCGGGACACCGGGGAGCTGTTTTTT. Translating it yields CSARATGRDTGELFF.

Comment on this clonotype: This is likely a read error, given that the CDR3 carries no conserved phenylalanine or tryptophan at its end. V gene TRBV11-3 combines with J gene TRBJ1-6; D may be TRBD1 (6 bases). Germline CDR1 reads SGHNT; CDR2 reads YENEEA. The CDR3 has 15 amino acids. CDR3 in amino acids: CASSSEDRYNSPLHC. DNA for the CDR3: TGTGCCAGCAGCTCAGAGGACAGATATAATTCTCCCCTCCACTGT.

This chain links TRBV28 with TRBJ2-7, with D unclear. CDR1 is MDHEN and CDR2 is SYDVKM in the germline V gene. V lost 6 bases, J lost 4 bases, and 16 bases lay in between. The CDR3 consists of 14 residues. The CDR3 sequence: CASRPGQRGYEQYF. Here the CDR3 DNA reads TGTGCCAGCAGACCCGGGCAGAGAGGTTACGAGCAGTACTTC.

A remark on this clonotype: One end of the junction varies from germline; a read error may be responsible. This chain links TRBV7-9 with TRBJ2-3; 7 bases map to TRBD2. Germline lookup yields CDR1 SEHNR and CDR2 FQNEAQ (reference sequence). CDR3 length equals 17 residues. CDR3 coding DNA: TGTGCCAGCAGCTTAGGGCTGACGGGGGGTCCCACAGTTACGCAGTATTTT. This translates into CASSLGLTGGPTVTQYF.

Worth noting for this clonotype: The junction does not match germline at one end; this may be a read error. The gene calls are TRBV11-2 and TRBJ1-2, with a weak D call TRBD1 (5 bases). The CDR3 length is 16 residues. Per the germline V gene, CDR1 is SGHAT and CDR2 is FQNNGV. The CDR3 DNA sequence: TGTGTCAGCAGCCCATATGCGGCCCAGGGTGGCTATGGCTACACCTTC. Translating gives CVSSPYAAQGGYGYTF.

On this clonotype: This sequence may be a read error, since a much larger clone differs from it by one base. The CDR3 is CASSDRGEASDTQYF. CDR3 nucleotides: TGTGCCAGCAGTGATAGGGGGGAGGCGTCAGATACGCAGTATTTT. This chain uses TRBV6-6 with TRBJ2-3; possibly TRBD1 or TRBD2 for D (6 bases each). CDR3 length: 15 residues. Trimming left V 5 bases short and J 4 bases short, with 16 bases between. In germline, CDR1 is MNHNY, CDR2 SVGAGI (reference sequence).

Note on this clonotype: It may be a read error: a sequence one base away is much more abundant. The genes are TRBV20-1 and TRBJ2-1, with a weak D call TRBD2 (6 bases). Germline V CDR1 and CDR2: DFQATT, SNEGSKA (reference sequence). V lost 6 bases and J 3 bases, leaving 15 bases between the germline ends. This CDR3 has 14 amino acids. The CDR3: CSAVVGGFYNEQFF. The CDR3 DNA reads TGCAGTGCAGTAGTGGGAGGTTTCTACAATGAGCAGTTCTTC.

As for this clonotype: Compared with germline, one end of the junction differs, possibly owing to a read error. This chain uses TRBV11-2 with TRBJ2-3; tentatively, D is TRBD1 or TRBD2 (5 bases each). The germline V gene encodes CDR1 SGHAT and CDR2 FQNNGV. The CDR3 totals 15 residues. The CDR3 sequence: CVSSATGTATYTQYF. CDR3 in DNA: TGTGTAAGCAGCGCCACCGGGACGGCCACATATACGCAATATTTT.

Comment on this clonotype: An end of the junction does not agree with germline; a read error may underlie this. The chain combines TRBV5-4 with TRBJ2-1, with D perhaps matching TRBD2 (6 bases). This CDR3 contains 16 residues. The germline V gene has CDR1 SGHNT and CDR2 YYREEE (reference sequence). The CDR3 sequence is CAISPAGSGHYNEQFF. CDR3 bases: TGTGCCATCAGCCCCGCGGGCAGCGGGCATTACAATGAGCAGTTCTTC.

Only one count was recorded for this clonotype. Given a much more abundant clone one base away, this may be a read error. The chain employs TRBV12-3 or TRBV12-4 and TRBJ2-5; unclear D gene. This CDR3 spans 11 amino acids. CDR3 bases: TGTGTCAGCAGCCGACGGGAGACCCAGTACTTC. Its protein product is CVSSRRETQYF.

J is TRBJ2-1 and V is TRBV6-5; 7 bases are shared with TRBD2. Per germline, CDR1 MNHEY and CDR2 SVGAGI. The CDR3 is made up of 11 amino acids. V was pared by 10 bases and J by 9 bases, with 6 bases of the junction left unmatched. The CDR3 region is CAIWGGVEQFF. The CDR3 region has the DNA TGTGCCATCTGGGGGGGAGTTGAGCAGTTCTTC.

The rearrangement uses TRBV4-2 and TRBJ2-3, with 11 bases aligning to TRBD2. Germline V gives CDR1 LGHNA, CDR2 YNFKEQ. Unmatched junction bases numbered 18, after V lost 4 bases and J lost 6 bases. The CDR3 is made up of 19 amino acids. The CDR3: CASSPRVWGIAGGPDTQYF. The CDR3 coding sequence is TGTGCCAGCAGCCCGCGAGTCTGGGGGATAGCGGGAGGGCCCGATACGCAGTATTTT.

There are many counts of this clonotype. The CDR3, as DNA: TGTGCCAGCAGTTTAGGCAGGGGGACGCTCGGGGCTTTCTTT. Its protein product is CASSLGRGTLGAFF. V is TRBV12-3 or TRBV12-4 and J is TRBJ1-1; TRBD1 aligns across 7 bases. The CDR3 is made up of 14 amino acids. V was pared by 1 base and J by 11 bases, with 10 bases of the junction left unmatched.

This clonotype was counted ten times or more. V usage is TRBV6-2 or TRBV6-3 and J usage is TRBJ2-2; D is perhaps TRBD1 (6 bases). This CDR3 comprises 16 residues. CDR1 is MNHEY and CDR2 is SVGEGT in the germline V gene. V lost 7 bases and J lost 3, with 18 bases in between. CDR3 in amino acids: CASKLAGAIYTGELFF. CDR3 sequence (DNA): TGTGCCAGCAAGTTGGCAGGGGCGATTTACACCGGGGAGCTGTTTTTT.

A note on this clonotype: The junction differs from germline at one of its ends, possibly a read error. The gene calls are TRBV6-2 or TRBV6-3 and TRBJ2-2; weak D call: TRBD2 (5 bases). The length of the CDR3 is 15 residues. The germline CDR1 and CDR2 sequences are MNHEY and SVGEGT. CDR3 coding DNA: TGTGCCAGCACCCAGACACTAGGCAACACCGGGGAGCTGTTATTT. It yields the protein CASTQTLGNTGELLF.

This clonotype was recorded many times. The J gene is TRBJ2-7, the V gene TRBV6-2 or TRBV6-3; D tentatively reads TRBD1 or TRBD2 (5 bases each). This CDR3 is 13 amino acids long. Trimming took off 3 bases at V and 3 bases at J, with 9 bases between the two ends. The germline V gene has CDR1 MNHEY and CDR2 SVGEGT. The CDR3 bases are TGTGCCAGCAGTTATGGGGGTAACTACGAGCAGTACTTC. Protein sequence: CASSYGGNYEQYF.

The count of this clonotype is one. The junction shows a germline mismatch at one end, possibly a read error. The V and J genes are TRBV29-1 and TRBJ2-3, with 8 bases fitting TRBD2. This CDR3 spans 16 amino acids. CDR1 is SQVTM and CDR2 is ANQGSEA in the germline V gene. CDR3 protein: CGVEGGEAGGLDTQYF. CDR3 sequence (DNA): TGCGGCGTTGAAGGTGGAGAGGCGGGGGGCCTTGATACGCAGTATTTT.

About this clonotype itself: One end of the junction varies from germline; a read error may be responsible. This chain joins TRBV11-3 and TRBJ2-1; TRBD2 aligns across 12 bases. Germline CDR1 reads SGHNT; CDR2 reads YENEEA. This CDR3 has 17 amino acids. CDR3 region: CAGSLELTSGSQNEQFF. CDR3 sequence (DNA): TGTGCCGGCAGCTTAGAATTGACTAGCGGGAGTCAAAATGAGCAGTTCTTC.